These 15 T cell receptor beta chains originate from one sample sequenced in a study of cytomegalovirus exposure and HLA in healthy donors (dated by TCRdb to 2017 to 2019). Library preparation used the immunoSEQ multiplex PCR assay. For the multiplex PCR, a mixture combining 60 forward primers for TCR Vbeta segments and 13 reverse primers for TCR Jbeta segments was used. In TCRdb, the immuneACCESS table is reduced to in-frame sequences with V and J assigned. These tables do not hold every clone; where another copy was compared, an unresolved V gene accounts for under half, and the others remain unexplained. The sample table records about 190,000 clones; 70% to 80% of these occur just once. Approximately 2% of the sample goes to the ten largest clones. Sequenced input: PBMCs. The receptors stem from a woman under 40 in good health and CMV-seropositive.

The V and J genes are TRBV15 and TRBJ2-2; 10 bases match TRBD2. Germline V gene sequence: CDR1 LNHNV, CDR2 YYDKDF (reference sequence). V was pared by 1 base and J by 6 bases, with 5 bases of the junction left unmatched. The CDR3 loop spans 16 amino acids. The CDR3 loop is CATSRGSGRAAGELFF. The CDR3 coding sequence is TGTGCCACCAGCAGAGGGAGCGGGAGGGCCGCCGGGGAGCTGTTTTTT.

The chain joins TRBV14 to TRBJ2-3, with 9 bases identical to TRBD1. Germline trimming cut 4 bases from V and 0 bases from J; bases unmatched to any gene: 5. The CDR3 spans 16 residues. Germline lookup yields CDR1 SGHDN and CDR2 FVKESK. As DNA, the CDR3 is TGTGCCAGCAGCCCCGGGACAGGGAGCAGCACAGATACGCAGTATTTT. It is translated as CASSPGTGSSTDTQYF.

This clone was seen more than once but under ten times. V and J are TRBV18 and TRBJ1-1; 7 nucleotides match TRBD1. The CDR3 sequence is 14 residues long. The J segment lost 4 bases and the V segment lost 8 bases, leaving 10 bases of the junction unmatched. The germline gives CDR1 KGHSH, CDR2 LQKENI. The CDR3, as DNA: TGTGCCAGCCTCCCGACAGGGACGGGCACTGAAGCTTTCTTT. This encodes CASLPTGTGTEAFF.

This clone was detected a few times. The V gene is TRBV2, the J gene TRBJ2-1; 10 bases fit TRBD2. The V gene's germline CDR1 is SNHLY and CDR2 FYNNEI. The CDR3 length is 16 residues. Trimming at V came to 2 bases and at J to 4 bases, leaving 5 bases not matched to a gene. DNA for the CDR3: TGTGCCAGCAGTGAACTTAGGACTAGCGGTTACAATGAGCAGTTCTTC. This translates into CASSELRTSGYNEQFF.

In its sample, this clone was seen a few times. This chain uses TRBV28 with TRBJ2-5; D ambiguous. This CDR3 has 14 residues. The V gene lost 1 base and the J gene lost 1 base, with 7 bases spanning the gap. The V gene's germline CDR1 is MDHEN and CDR2 SYDVKM. The CDR3, as DNA: TGTGCCAGCAGTTTATCGCACGGCCAAGAGACCCAGTACTTC. As protein: CASSLSHGQETQYF.

This clone came up a few times. This rearrangement joins TRBV6-4 to TRBJ2-3; the match to TRBD2 covers 9 bases. The germline V gene encodes CDR1 MRHNA and CDR2 SNTAGT. The CDR3 totals 14 residues. The ends lost 5 bases at V and 6 bases at J; junction bases unmatched: 6. CDR3 amino acids: CASSLSGGSDTQYF. CDR3 coding DNA: TGTGCCAGCAGTCTTAGCGGGGGTTCGGATACGCAGTATTTT.

This sequence joins TRBV19 and TRBJ2-5, with 9 positions matching TRBD1. This CDR3 has 14 amino acids. CDR1 LNHDA and CDR2 SQIVND come from the germline V gene (reference sequence). J was trimmed by 6 bases and V by 6 bases; bases with no gene match: 8. Written as DNA, the CDR3 is TGTGCCAGTAGATCAACAGGGGGCGTACAGACCCAGTACTTC. It encodes CASRSTGGVQTQYF.

The chain uses TRBV30 and TRBJ1-1; D call uncertain. Per germline, CDR1 GTSNPN and CDR2 SVGIG (reference sequence). This CDR3 is 14 amino acids long. V lost 3 bases and J lost 3, with 14 bases in between. For the CDR3, the DNA is TGTGCCTGGAGGGGAGGGCAGCTTTACACTGAAGCTTTCTTT. The encoded protein is CAWRGGQLYTEAFF. Full variable domain (missing parts from reference TRBV30 and TRBJ1-1): SQTIHQWPATLVQPVGSPLSLECTVEGTSNPNLYWYRQAAGRGLQLLFYSVGIGQISSEVPQNLSASRPQDRQFILSSKKLLLSDSGFYLCAWRGGQLYTEAFFGQGTRLTVV.

With respect to this clone: An end of the junction does not agree with germline; a read error may underlie this. The rearrangement uses TRBV7-9 and TRBJ2-5, with unresolved D. CDR3 size: 12 residues. Germline assignment: CDR1 SEHNR and CDR2 FQNEAQ (reference sequence). The CDR3, as DNA: TGTTCCAGCAGCTTAGTTTCTGAGACCCAGTACTTC. This gives the protein CSSSLVSETQYF.

The table lists this clone with a count of one. The rearrangement joins TRBV5-4 to TRBJ2-2; no definite D call. Trimming shortened V by 0 bases and J by 3 bases, and 6 bases separated the two germline ends. In germline, CDR1 is SGHNT, CDR2 YYREEE (reference sequence). This CDR3 contains 14 residues. The CDR3 sequence: CASSLDIYTGELFF. The CDR3 region has the DNA TGTGCCAGCAGCTTGGACATTTACACCGGGGAGCTGTTTTTT.

The table lists this clone with a few counts. This CDR3 reads CASSQDWGLPWGAFF. In nucleotides, the CDR3 is TGTGCCAGCAGCCAAGATTGGGGACTTCCCTGGGGAGCTTTCTTT. V gene TRBV14 combines with J gene TRBJ1-1; tentative D call: TRBD1 (5 bases). Per the germline V gene, CDR1 is SGHDN and CDR2 is FVKESK. The CDR3 has 15 residues. Trimming removed 0 bases from V and 10 bases from J, with 18 bases in between.

This chain links TRBV7-9 with TRBJ1-2; 7 bases line up with TRBD1. Germline CDR1 is SEHNR and CDR2 is FQNEAQ (reference sequence). There are 14 residues in the CDR3. With V trimmed by 5 bases and J by 5 bases, 8 bases remained unmatched. CDR3 DNA sequence: TGTGCCAGCAGCCTCCGGGACAGCTATTATGGCTACACCTTC. As protein: CASSLRDSYYGYTF.

The chain recombines TRBV5-3 with TRBJ2-7; TRBD2 might be the D (6 bases). TRBV5-3 has ORF status, its function being uncertain. The CDR3 covers 13 residues. V was shortened by 7 bases and J by 1 base, with 12 bases between the two germline ends. CDR3 DNA: TGTGCCAGACCCCGACGGGAGTCCTACGAGCAGTACTTC. Its protein product is CARPRRESYEQYF.

This clone has just one count. V usage is TRBV6-1 and J usage is TRBJ2-2, with 11 bases that match TRBD2. The CDR3 covers 18 residues. V shed 0 bases and J 4 bases; nucleotides not matched to a gene: 7. The germline gives CDR1 MNHNS, CDR2 SASEGT. For the CDR3, the DNA is TGTGCCAGCAGTGAAGCGTTACTAGCGGGAGTCATCACCGGGGAGCTGTTTTTT. Translated: CASSEALLAGVITGELFF.

The chain couples TRBV29-1 to TRBJ2-7; maybe TRBD2 (6 bases). V was shortened by 4 bases and J by 0 bases, with 13 bases between the two germline ends. The CDR3 is 14 amino acids. Looked up from germline, CDR1 is SQVTM and CDR2 is ANQGSEA. The CDR3 DNA reads as TGCAGCGTTGGGGGAGGCACGAGCTCCTACGAGCAGTACTTC. This sequence encodes CSVGGGTSSYEQYF.